One and the same sample provided the 15 T cell receptor beta chains below, sequenced in a study of human T cells and chemical hapten exposure. The time point: patch test 2, 6 weeks after DPC sensitization. The treatment is: therapeutic diphenylcyclopropenone sensitization with weekly scalp DPC. TCRdb called the RACE reads again in MiXCR, with one record for every CDR3 protein. The top ten hold roughly 3% of the sample, which has approximately 95,000 distinct CDR3 sequences, 9.5% to 12% seen once. Here the sequenced sample was whole blood, taken in connection with sensitization to the hapten diphenylcyclopropenone (DPC). All receptors derive from a woman aged 40 to 50 with alopecia areata. Some clones in this sample may be carry-over from other donors' samples.

At least ten counts were recorded for this clonotype. V usage is TRBV5-1 and J usage is TRBJ2-1, with D tentatively TRBD2 (7 bases). Deletions cut 0 bases from V and 8 bases from J, with 15 bases between. CDR1 and CDR2 from the germline V gene are SGHRS and YFSETQ. The CDR3 spans 15 residues. The chain's CDR3 is CASSLEAGAGDEQFF. DNA for the CDR3: TGCGCCAGCAGCTTGGAGGCGGGAGCAGGGGATGAGCAGTTCTTC.

This clonotype was seen repeatedly, ten times or more. The genes are TRBV7-9 and TRBJ2-3, with 9 bases matching TRBD1. Germline CDR1 is SEHNR and CDR2 is FQNEAQ (reference sequence). This CDR3 is built from 17 residues. The V segment lost 5 bases and the J segment 3 bases; nucleotides outside the gene matches: 12. CDR3 DNA: TGTGCCAGCAGCCGGAGACAGGGGGATCAAAGTACAGATACGCAGTATTTT. Translation: CASSRRQGDQSTDTQYF.

The genes are TRBV29-1 and TRBJ1-1, with 9 bases that match TRBD1. The CDR3 spans 14 residues. The V gene's germline CDR1 is SQVTM and CDR2 ANQGSEA. With V trimmed by 2 bases and J by 3 bases, 4 bases remained unmatched. CDR3 sequence reads: CSVERDREDTEAFF. In DNA form, the CDR3 reads TGCAGCGTTGAAAGGGACAGGGAGGACACTGAAGCTTTCTTT.

This clonotype has only a few counts. The gene calls are TRBV28 and TRBJ1-1; possible D gene TRBD1, 5 bases. V dropped 3 bases and J dropped 4 bases, with 9 bases sitting between them. Per the germline V gene, CDR1 is MDHEN and CDR2 is SYDVKM. The CDR3 is 13 amino acids. The CDR3 reads CASSLVGVTEAFF. The CDR3 DNA follows: TGTGCCAGCAGTTTGGTGGGGGTCACTGAAGCTTTCTTT.

This clonotype was detected many times. This chain uses TRBV27 with TRBJ2-7; D ambiguous. This CDR3 region has 13 residues. Germline V gives CDR1 MNHEY, CDR2 SMNVEV (reference sequence). Trimming left V 1 base short and J 2 bases short, with 6 bases between. In nucleotides, the CDR3 is TGTGCCAGCAGTTTATTCCGGACCTACGAGCAGTACTTC. Translated: CASSLFRTYEQYF.

The chain combines TRBV10-3 with TRBJ2-1, with 7 nucleotides matching TRBD1. Germline CDR1 and CDR2: ENHRY and SYGVKD. The ends lost 7 bases at V and 6 bases at J; junction bases unmatched: 9. The CDR3 has 14 residues. The CDR3 DNA reads as TGTGCCATCACCGGGGACAGTACCTCCAATGAGCAGTTCTTC. Protein product: CAITGDSTSNEQFF.

This clonotype was detected a few times. The V and J genes are TRBV29-1 and TRBJ2-7; 7 nucleotides line up with TRBD2. CDR3 length: 13 residues. V trimming: 7 bases; J trimming: 5 bases; junction bases outside the gene matches: 11. The germline CDR1 and CDR2 sequences are SQVTM and ANQGSEA. The CDR3 here is CSGRGIGSHEQYF. The CDR3 DNA reads TGCAGCGGGCGGGGGATAGGGTCTCACGAGCAGTACTTC.

This clonotype was seen at least ten times. The J gene is TRBJ1-6, the V gene TRBV18; D possibly corresponds to TRBD1 (6 bases). Germline CDR1 KGHSH, CDR2 LQKENI. This CDR3 has 15 residues. Trimming pared 2 bases from V and 3 bases from J, leaving 8 bases between. CDR3 in amino acids: CASSPGQNYNSPLHF. DNA of the CDR3: TGTGCCAGCTCACCAGGACAGAACTATAATTCACCCCTCCACTTT.

This clonotype showed up just a few times. The genes are TRBV12-3 or TRBV12-4 and TRBJ1-4; no clear D gene. The length of the CDR3 is 13 residues. V was pared by 6 bases and J by 8 bases, with 13 bases between. DNA for the CDR3: TGTGCCAGCAGCCCCGCCGGTAGGGAAAAACTGTTTTTT. Protein sequence: CASSPAGREKLFF.

Comments on this clonotype: A read error is possible here, since a much larger clone lies one base away. V and J are TRBV6-6 and TRBJ1-2; D is unresolved. V was shortened by 7 bases and J by 4 bases, with 22 bases between the two germline ends. The CDR3 runs 16 residues. Germline lookup yields CDR1 MNHNY and CDR2 SVGAGI (reference sequence). The CDR3 coding sequence is TGTGCCAGCATCCAGAAGGCGACAAGAACTATCTATGGCTACACCTTC. Translated: CASIQKATRTIYGYTF.

This clonotype has more than one count but fewer than ten. V gene TRBV5-4 combines with J gene TRBJ2-7, with 7 bases that match TRBD2. The CDR3 loop spans 16 amino acids. With V trimmed by 0 bases and J by 0 bases, 6 bases remained unmatched. Per germline, CDR1 SGHNT and CDR2 YYREEE (reference sequence). The CDR3 sequence is CASSLGQAGSSYEQYF. CDR3 coding DNA: TGTGCCAGCAGCTTGGGCCAAGCGGGGAGCTCCTACGAGCAGTACTTC. Full variable domain (remainder filled in from reference TRBV5-4 and TRBJ2-7): ETGVTQSPTHLIKTRGQQVTLRCSSQSGHNTVSWYQQALGQGPQFIFQYYREEENGRGNFPPRFSGLQFPNYSSELNVNALELDDSALYLCASSLGQAGSSYEQYFGPGTRLTVT.

On this clonotype itself: A single base separates this from a much larger clone, so it may be a read error. The CDR3 ends on some other residue instead of the conserved phenylalanine or tryptophan, so this is likely a read error. The chain recombines TRBV5-4 with TRBJ2-5; D is unclear. Germline V gene lookup returns CDR1 SGHNT and CDR2 YYREEE (reference sequence). V was clipped by 2 bases and J by 5 bases, with 13 bases between them. This CDR3 is 14 amino acids long. The CDR3 DNA reads TGTGCCAGCAGCTTCGACGCGGTCTACGAGACCCAGTACCTC. As protein: CASSFDAVYETQYL.

This clonotype was found many times. This chain uses TRBV14 with TRBJ2-7; 11 bases align to TRBD1. In germline, CDR1 is SGHDN, CDR2 FVKESK. The J segment lost 2 bases and the V segment lost 4 bases, leaving 7 bases of the junction unmatched. CDR3 length: 16 residues. CDR3 sequence: CASSPLRGQGAYEQYF. CDR3 DNA sequence: TGTGCCAGCAGCCCACTAAGGGGACAGGGGGCCTACGAGCAGTACTTC. The full variable domain, in which reference TRBV14 and TRBJ2-7 provide the parts outside the CDR3, is EAGVTQFPSHSVIEKGQTVTLRCDPISGHDNLYWYRRVMGKEIKFLLHFVKESKQDESGMPNNRFLAERTGGTYSTLKVQPAELEDSGVYFCASSPLRGQGAYEQYFGPGTRLTVT.

The chain is built from TRBV7-9 and TRBJ2-3; no clear D gene. V lost 2 bases and J 0 bases, leaving 3 bases between the germline ends. The CDR3 covers 13 residues. The germline gives CDR1 SEHNR, CDR2 FQNEAQ (reference sequence). CDR3 in DNA: TGTGCCAGCAGCTTAATGAGCACAGATACGCAGTATTTT. This encodes CASSLMSTDTQYF.

This clonotype was counted ten times or more. The chain has TRBV6-5 and TRBJ2-5, with 10 positions matching TRBD1. J gave up 11 bases and V 4 bases, and 4 bases lay outside the gene matches. CDR1 is MNHEY, CDR2 SVGAGI, per germline. The CDR3 contains 12 residues. This chain's CDR3 is CASSSTGGWQYF. Here the CDR3 DNA reads TGTGCCAGCAGTTCGACAGGGGGCTGGCAGTACTTC.